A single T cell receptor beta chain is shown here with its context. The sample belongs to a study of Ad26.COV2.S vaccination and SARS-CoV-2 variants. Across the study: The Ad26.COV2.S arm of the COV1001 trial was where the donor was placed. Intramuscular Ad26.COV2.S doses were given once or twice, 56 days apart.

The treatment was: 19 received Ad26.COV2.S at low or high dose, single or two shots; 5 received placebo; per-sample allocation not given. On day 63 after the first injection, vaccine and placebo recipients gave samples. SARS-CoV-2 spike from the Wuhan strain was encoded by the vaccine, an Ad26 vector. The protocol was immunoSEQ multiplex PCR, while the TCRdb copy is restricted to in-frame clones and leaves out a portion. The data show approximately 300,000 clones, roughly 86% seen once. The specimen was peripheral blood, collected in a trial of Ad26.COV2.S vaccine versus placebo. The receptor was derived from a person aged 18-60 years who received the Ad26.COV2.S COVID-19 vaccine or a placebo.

Here the CDR3 reads CASSGQEWDLGTEAFF. The DNA for the CDR3 is TGCGCCAGCAGCGGGCAGGAATGGGATCTGGGCACTGAAGCTTTCTTT. The chain links TRBV5-1 to TRBJ1-1; D is unresolved. Trimming pared 4 bases from V and 4 bases from J, leaving 20 bases between. This CDR3 comprises 16 residues. Germline V gives CDR1 SGHRS, CDR2 YFSETQ.